This record covers a single T cell receptor (beta chain). The data were taken from a study of blood T cell repertoires in COVID-19. Study-wide context: Both acute and convalescent COVID-19 samples were obtained from the United States, Italy and Spain.

There are 17 residues in the CDR3. Trimming removed 4 bases at V and 0 bases at J, with 16 bases between. The germline CDR1 and CDR2 sequences are KGHSH and LQKENI. Authors' analysis steps: Reference gene primer amplification gave estimated nucleated cell counts. Method: immunoSEQ multiplex PCR; TCRdb's copy keeps in-frame clones and lacks some. The DNA was the basis for D and trimming; V, J and clone size are from that table. The table shows 60,000 to 65,000 clones, with around 80% occurring only once. This sequence joins TRBV18 and TRBJ1-3; D might be TRBD1 (6 bases). The sample comprised peripheral blood. This receptor was taken from a human donor in a cohort sampled during active COVID-19. The DNA of the CDR3 is TGTGCCAGCTCACAGACGACAGGCGCAAACTCTGGAAACACCATATATTTT. Encoded protein: CASSQTTGANSGNTIYF.